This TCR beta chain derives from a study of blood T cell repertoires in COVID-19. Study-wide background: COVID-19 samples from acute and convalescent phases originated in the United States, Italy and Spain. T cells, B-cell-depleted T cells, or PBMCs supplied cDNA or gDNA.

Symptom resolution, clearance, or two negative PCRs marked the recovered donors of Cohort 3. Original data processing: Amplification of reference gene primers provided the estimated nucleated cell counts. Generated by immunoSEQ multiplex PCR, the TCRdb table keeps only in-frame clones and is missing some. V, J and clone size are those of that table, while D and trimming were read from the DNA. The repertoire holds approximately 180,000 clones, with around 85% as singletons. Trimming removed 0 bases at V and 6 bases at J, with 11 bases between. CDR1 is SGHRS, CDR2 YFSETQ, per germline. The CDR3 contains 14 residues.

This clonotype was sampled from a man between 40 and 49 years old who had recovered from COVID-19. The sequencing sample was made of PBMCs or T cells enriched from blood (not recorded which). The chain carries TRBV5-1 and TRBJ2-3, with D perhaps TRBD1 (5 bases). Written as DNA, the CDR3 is TGCGCCAGCAGCTTGGACGGACATGTGGATACGCAGTATTTT. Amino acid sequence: CASSLDGHVDTQYF.